The clone carrying this TCR beta chain has only a few counts. Its antigen is as yet unknown. This record comes from a study of early T cells in non-severe SARS-CoV-2 infection. In the study overall: With bulk RNA from unsorted whole blood as input, sequencing yielded unpaired chains. Overall study findings and caveats: Missing private and CD4 specificities, VDJdb matching favored anti-spike CD8 responses.

MiXCR, run by TCRdb on the 5' RACE reads, gives a single entry per CDR3 protein. This sample has approximately 65,000 distinct CDR3 sequences, with around 12% found just once. Material for sequencing was whole blood. The TCR originated in an adult who was a healthcare worker with PCR-confirmed SARS-CoV-2 infection or an uninfected control (not recorded which).

The chain's CDR3 is CAWRAWGRTNEKLFF. Here the CDR3 DNA reads TGTGCCTGGAGGGCATGGGGTCGGACTAATGAAAAACTGTTTTTT. The rearrangement uses TRBV30 and TRBJ1-4; D remains ambiguous. V shed 3 bases and J shed 2 bases, with 13 bases lying between them. The germline V gene encodes CDR1 GTSNPN and CDR2 SVGIG (reference sequence). The length of the CDR3 is 15 residues. The variable domain in full, completed from reference TRBV30 and TRBJ1-4, reads SQTIHQWPATLVQPVGSPLSLECTVEGTSNPNLYWYRQAAGRGLQLLFYSVGIGQISSEVPQNLSASRPQDRQFILSSKKLLLSDSGFYLCAWRAWGRTNEKLFFGSGTQLSVL.